The rows below give T cell receptor beta chains drawn from one sample of a study of cytomegalovirus exposure and HLA in healthy donors. This table comes from immunoSEQ multiplex PCR, and its TCRdb copy is limited to in-frame clones, with some not included. The data show roughly 50,000 clones, 93% seen once. Sequencing used PBMCs. These receptors all stem from a woman under 30 in good health and CMV-seropositive. The CDR3 runs from the conserved cysteine through the conserved F or W. The order of the fields is J gene, clone size, V gene, D gene, CDR3 protein. D genes are given only for firm matches. Clone size appears in some rows only: once, few, many, or a class for an expanded clone.

J gene: TRBJ1-5
clone size: NA
V gene: TRBV9
D gene: NA
CDR3 protein: CASSASQGPHQPQHF

J gene: TRBJ1-1
clone size: NA
V gene: TRBV12-5
D gene: NA
CDR3 protein: CASGTSGAREAFF

J gene: TRBJ2-5
clone size: NA
V gene: TRBV5-1
D gene: NA
CDR3 protein: CASSLFYSQETQYF

J gene: TRBJ1-4
clone size: NA
V gene: TRBV4-1
D gene: TRBD1
CDR3 protein: CASSALGQGAGGEKLFF

J gene: TRBJ2-7
clone size: once
V gene: TRBV27
D gene: TRBD2
CDR3 protein: CASSSGTSAHEQYF

J gene: TRBJ2-7
clone size: NA
V gene: TRBV7-8
D gene: TRBD1
CDR3 protein: CASSSAPGQIEQYF

J gene: TRBJ2-5
clone size: NA
V gene: TRBV18
D gene: TRBD1
CDR3 protein: CASSPLAGTEETQYF

J gene: TRBJ1-2
clone size: NA
V gene: TRBV9
D gene: TRBD1
CDR3 protein: CASSTLGTGGKVLYGYTF

J gene: TRBJ2-7
clone size: NA
V gene: TRBV4-1
D gene: TRBD1
CDR3 protein: CASSSGQGPYEQYF

J gene: TRBJ1-2
clone size: once
V gene: TRBV27
D gene: TRBD1
CDR3 protein: CASRHTGGSNYGYTF

J gene: TRBJ1-6
clone size: NA
V gene: TRBV9
D gene: NA
CDR3 protein: CASSVGWLGGSASDSPLHF

J gene: TRBJ1-5
clone size: once
V gene: TRBV9
D gene: NA
CDR3 protein: CASSVEGNSNQPQHF

J gene: TRBJ1-6
clone size: NA
V gene: TRBV5-1
D gene: NA
CDR3 protein: CASSSEGGLGSPLHF

J gene: TRBJ2-2
clone size: NA
V gene: TRBV11-3
D gene: TRBD2
CDR3 protein: CASSREGGTGELFF

J gene: TRBJ1-1
clone size: NA
V gene: TRBV29-1
D gene: NA
CDR3 protein: CSVVSEIEAFF

J gene: TRBJ1-1
clone size: NA
V gene: TRBV5-1
D gene: NA
CDR3 protein: CASSPQGMNTEAFF

J gene: TRBJ1-3
clone size: NA
V gene: TRBV7-2
D gene: NA
CDR3 protein: CASSLYGFGNTIYF

J gene: TRBJ1-1
clone size: NA
V gene: TRBV9
D gene: NA
CDR3 protein: CASSVGSVPNTEAFF

J gene: TRBJ2-2
clone size: NA
V gene: TRBV7-2
D gene: TRBD2
CDR3 protein: CASSIAGGYTGELFF

J gene: TRBJ2-1
clone size: NA
V gene: TRBV7-2
D gene: TRBD1
CDR3 protein: CASSLRSATGLNEQFF

J gene: TRBJ2-5
clone size: NA
V gene: TRBV6-1
D gene: NA
CDR3 protein: CASTPGEGFVKTQYF

J gene: TRBJ1-5
clone size: NA
V gene: TRBV2
D gene: NA
CDR3 protein: CASSEAHTRNQPQHF

J gene: TRBJ2-6
clone size: once
V gene: TRBV5-1
D gene: NA
CDR3 protein: CASSKRGSGANVLTF

J gene: TRBJ1-4
clone size: NA
V gene: TRBV9
D gene: NA
CDR3 protein: CASSVRATNEKLFF

J gene: TRBJ1-5
clone size: NA
V gene: TRBV6-1
D gene: NA
CDR3 protein: CASKHYSNQPQHF

J gene: TRBJ2-1
clone size: NA
V gene: TRBV11-2
D gene: TRBD2
CDR3 protein: CASSLVPAGGYNEQFF

J gene: TRBJ2-7
clone size: NA
V gene: TRBV7-2
D gene: TRBD1
CDR3 protein: CASSLAGTGVSYEQYF

J gene: TRBJ1-1
clone size: NA
V gene: TRBV19
D gene: NA
CDR3 protein: CASSIGGVNTEAFF

J gene: TRBJ2-3
clone size: NA
V gene: TRBV11-1
D gene: NA
CDR3 protein: CASSLGGGTDTQYF

J gene: TRBJ1-5
clone size: once
V gene: TRBV19
D gene: NA
CDR3 protein: CASSIDLWVDKSDNQPQHF

J gene: TRBJ1-2
clone size: NA
V gene: TRBV2
D gene: NA
CDR3 protein: CASKSTPLRYGYTF